These 23 T cell receptor beta chains were all obtained from the same sample, sequenced in a study of vaccination and CD4 T cells after COVID-19. For these TCRs, the target antigens are not known. Treatment given: approximately nine-day PBMC culture with coronavirus spike peptide pools or control peptides (ViraFEST assay). With the Oncomine TCR Beta short-read assay, DNA from cultured CD4+ T cells was sequenced. TCRdb fed the PCR reads into MiXCR, producing one record per CDR3 protein. This table holds about 25,000 distinct CDR3 sequences, roughly 50% found once. Sequenced input: CD4+ T cells from blood, cultured in vitro. The receptor source for this set is a human donor who had recovered from COVID-19.

This clonotype was counted once. This sequence joins TRBV12-3 or TRBV12-4 and TRBJ2-1; D not resolved. The CDR3 is 12 amino acids. V was clipped by 3 bases and J by 15 bases, with 15 bases between them. The CDR3 sequence: CASSLGLGNRFF. In nucleotides, the CDR3 is TGTGCCAGCAGTTTGGGCCTCGGTAACCGGTTCTTC.

A few counts support this clonotype. V usage is TRBV5-1 and J usage is TRBJ1-5; maybe TRBD1 (6 bases). The CDR3 loop spans 15 amino acids. The germline V gene encodes CDR1 SGHRS and CDR2 YFSETQ. V gave up 1 base and J gave up 8 bases, with 16 bases separating them. CDR3 sequence: CASSLWGPEGEPQHF. CDR3 nucleotides: TGCGCCAGCAGCTTGTGGGGGCCCGAAGGTGAGCCCCAGCATTTT.

This clonotype occurred a few times. The J gene is TRBJ2-5, the V gene TRBV20-1; TRBD2 might be the D (6 bases). CDR3 length equals 15 residues. V was cut by 3 bases and J by 1 base, with 15 bases left in between. The germline V gene encodes CDR1 DFQATT and CDR2 SNEGSKA (reference sequence). Here the CDR3 reads CSARFPWRGQETQYF. DNA for the CDR3: TGCAGTGCTAGGTTCCCATGGCGGGGCCAAGAGACCCAGTACTTC.

This clonotype was counted a few times. The rearrangement uses TRBV18 and TRBJ1-4; 8 bases map to TRBD1. This CDR3 is 12 amino acids long. CDR1 KGHSH and CDR2 LQKENI come from the germline V gene. The V segment lost 3 bases and the J segment 11 bases; nucleotides outside the gene matches: 2. As DNA, the CDR3 is TGTGCCAGCTCACCGACAGGGGACAAACTGTTTTTT. Translated, it gives CASSPTGDKLFF.

The chain links TRBV9 to TRBJ2-1, with TRBD2 as a possible D gene (6 bases). The CDR3 runs 16 residues. Germline CDR1 is SGDLS and CDR2 is YYNGEE. V lost 0 bases and J 0 bases, leaving 10 bases between the germline ends. This CDR3 reads CASSVGGAPSYNEQFF. CDR3 nucleotide sequence: TGTGCCAGCAGCGTAGGCGGGGCCCCCTCCTACAATGAGCAGTTCTTC.

Concerning this clonotype: One end of the junction is discordant with germline, which a read error may explain. The CDR3 loop is CASSLSLNAEAFF. In DNA, the CDR3 is TGTGCCAGCAGTTTAAGCTTGAACGCTGAAGCTTTCTTT. The chain uses TRBV6-5 and TRBJ1-1; D remains ambiguous. CDR1 MNHEY and CDR2 SVGAGI come from the germline V gene. The CDR3 runs to 13 residues.

This clonotype came up a few times. The chain has TRBV2 and TRBJ1-5; 10 bases agree with TRBD1. V dropped 3 bases and J dropped 6; count of bases not matched to a gene: 5. The CDR3 covers 15 residues. Germline CDR1 SNHLY, CDR2 FYNNEI. Here the CDR3 DNA reads TGTGCCAGCAGTGATGGACAGGGGGTTGGTCAGCCCCAGCATTTT. This translates into CASSDGQGVGQPQHF.

The rearrangement joins TRBV7-2 to TRBJ1-4, with TRBD1 as a possible D gene (6 bases). CDR3 size: 15 residues. The V gene lost 4 bases and the J gene lost 6 bases, with 15 bases spanning the gap. Germline V gives CDR1 SGHTA, CDR2 FQGNSA. The CDR3 DNA reads TGTGCCAGCAGCTCGCACAGGGCCGTGTATGAAAAACTGTTTTTT. Residues: CASSSHRAVYEKLFF.

This chain connects TRBV7-2 to TRBJ2-1; the match to TRBD1 covers 7 bases. CDR1 and CDR2 from the germline V gene are SGHTA and FQGNSA. The CDR3 is made up of 14 amino acids. V lost 3 bases and J lost 7; bases outside the gene matches: 6. CDR3 sequence: CASSFYRGVNEQFF. CDR3 nucleotides: TGTGCCAGCAGCTTTTACAGGGGCGTGAATGAGCAGTTCTTC.

The chain recombines TRBV19 with TRBJ1-5; 7 bases agree with TRBD1. The CDR3 is 15 amino acids. Per the germline V gene, CDR1 is LNHDA and CDR2 is SQIVND (reference sequence). V was pared by 1 base and J by 6 bases, with 6 bases of the junction left unmatched. CDR3 DNA: TGTGCCAGTAGTATAGGACAGGGAGGTAGTCAGCCCCAGCATTTT. Translated, it gives CASSIGQGGSQPQHF. Looking up the rest from reference TRBV19 and TRBJ1-5 gives the full variable domain: DGGITQSPKYLFRKEGQNVTLSCEQNLNHDAMYWYRQDPGQGLRLIYYSQIVNDFQKGDIAEGYSVSREKKESFPLTVTSAQKNPTAFYLCASSIGQGGSQPQHFGDGTRLSIL.

In its sample, this clonotype was seen a few times. The V and J genes are TRBV6-2 or TRBV6-3 and TRBJ2-3; 10 positions match TRBD2. Trimming cost V 7 bases and J 6 bases; bases outside gene matches: 7. The CDR3 extends over 14 amino acids. Germline lookup yields CDR1 MNHEY and CDR2 SVGEGT. The CDR3 reads CASMRGLALDTQYF. The CDR3 coding sequence is TGTGCCAGCATGCGGGGACTAGCGCTCGATACGCAGTATTTT.

The rearrangement joins TRBV7-2 to TRBJ2-1; D is perhaps TRBD1 (5 bases). The CDR3 is made up of 13 amino acids. Germline assignment: CDR1 SGHTA and CDR2 FQGNSA. V gave up 5 bases and J gave up 5 bases, with 10 bases separating them. CDR3 sequence reads: CASSLGQNNEQFF. The CDR3 coding sequence is TGTGCCAGCAGCCTGGGGCAGAACAATGAGCAGTTCTTC.

CDR3 DNA: TGTGCCAGCAGCCAAATCTGTTCGAGACAGGGTCTAACCTACGAGCAGTACTTC. Translated, it gives CASSQICSRQGLTYEQYF. The chain has TRBV21-1 and TRBJ2-7; TRBD1 reflects the table's D call only, with no check against the DNA. TRBV21-1 is classified as a pseudogene. The CDR3 consists of 18 residues.

The sample holds a few counts of this clonotype. This chain connects TRBV7-2 to TRBJ1-4, with 8 bases lining up with TRBD1. CDR1 and CDR2 from the germline V gene are SGHTA and FQGNSA. Trimming removed 2 bases from V and 3 bases from J; junction bases left unmatched: 5. The CDR3 spans 16 residues. CDR3 DNA: TGTGCCAGCAGCTTAATAGGGACAGGCCCTAATGAAAAACTGTTTTTT. It codes for CASSLIGTGPNEKLFF.

This clonotype was seen a few times. The chain employs TRBV27 and TRBJ2-6; either TRBD1 or TRBD2 may fit D (6 bases each). V was pared by 0 bases and J by 4 bases, with 10 bases between. The CDR3 has 16 residues. The germline V gene encodes CDR1 MNHEY and CDR2 SMNVEV (reference sequence). The CDR3, as DNA: TGTGCCAGCAGTTTATCGTGGGGGGCAGGGGCCAACGTCCTGACTTTC. Translated: CASSLSWGAGANVLTF.

In its sample, this clonotype was seen a few times. V gene TRBV15 combines with J gene TRBJ2-3, with TRBD2 matching 7 bases. The CDR3 is 14 amino acids. Trimming removed 5 bases from V and 4 bases from J; junction bases left unmatched: 6. The germline gives CDR1 LNHNV, CDR2 YYDKDF (reference sequence). The CDR3 here is CATSLAAWADTQYF. CDR3 nucleotide sequence: TGTGCCACCAGCCTAGCGGCGTGGGCAGATACGCAGTATTTT. Using reference TRBV15 and TRBJ2-3 for the parts outside the CDR3, the full variable domain is DAMVIQNPRYQVTQFGKPVTLSCSQTLNHNVMYWYQQKSSQAPKLLFHYYDKDFNNEADTPDNFQSRRPNTSFCFLDIRSPGLGDTAMYLCATSLAAWADTQYFGPGTRLTVL.

J is TRBJ1-6 and V is TRBV6-1; D remains unclear. With 7 bases removed from V and 10 bases from J, the gap between germline ends came to 20 bases. The CDR3 totals 15 residues. CDR1 is MNHNS, CDR2 SASEGT, per germline. The DNA of the CDR3 is TGTGCCAGCACGGGAGCGGACGCGCCGGGATCACCCCTCCACTTT. Its protein product is CASTGADAPGSPLHF.

The rearrangement links TRBV11-3 to TRBJ2-3; 8 nucleotides align to TRBD2. CDR3 length equals 16 residues. J was trimmed by 0 bases and V by 1 base; bases with no gene match: 3. Germline V CDR1 and CDR2: SGHNT, YENEEA. CDR3 region: CASSLGIAGSTDTQYF. CDR3 nucleotides: TGTGCCAGCAGCTTAGGTATAGCGGGAAGCACAGATACGCAGTATTTT.

CDR3 nucleotide sequence: TGCAGTGCTAACCGGGACAGGGATATTCTTCAAACGGTCAATGAGCAGTTCTTC. It specifies CSANRDRDILQTVNEQFF. The chain has TRBV20-1 and TRBJ2-1; 9 bases match TRBD1. CDR3 size: 18 residues. Trimming cost V 4 bases and J 6 bases; bases outside gene matches: 19. Germline V lookup: CDR1 DFQATT, CDR2 SNEGSKA (reference sequence).

This clonotype was counted once. V and J are TRBV7-2 and TRBJ2-5, with 14 bases lining up with TRBD2. V was pared by 4 bases and J by 5 bases, with 12 bases of the junction left unmatched. Germline assignment: CDR1 SGHTA and CDR2 FQGNSA. This CDR3 is 18 amino acids long. The CDR3 region is CASSSYRSGLAGVETQYF. CDR3 DNA: TGTGCCAGCAGCTCGTACCGCTCGGGACTAGCGGGAGTCGAGACCCAGTACTTC. The full variable domain, its missing parts supplied by reference TRBV7-2 and TRBJ2-5, is GAGVSQSPSNKVTEKGKDVELRCDPISGHTALYWYRQSLGQGLEFLIYFQGNSAPDKSGLPSDRFSAERTGGSVSTLTIQRTQQEDSAVYLCASSSYRSGLAGVETQYFGPGTRLLVL.

V and J are TRBV20-1 and TRBJ2-1, with 11 nucleotides matching TRBD2. CDR1 is DFQATT, CDR2 SNEGSKA, per germline (reference sequence). V dropped 0 bases and J dropped 3; count of bases not matched to a gene: 4. CDR3 length: 16 residues. The CDR3 loop reads CSARDPTSGSYNEQFF. CDR3 DNA sequence: TGCAGTGCTAGAGACCCCACTAGCGGGAGCTACAATGAGCAGTTCTTC.

The chain joins TRBV20-1 to TRBJ2-1, with D possibly matching TRBD2 (5 bases). Germline CDR1 is DFQATT and CDR2 is SNEGSKA (reference sequence). CDR3 size: 13 residues. V lost 5 bases to trimming and J lost 6 bases, with 14 bases between them. The CDR3 DNA follows: TGCAGTGCTTCCCGAGACTACCTCAATGAGCAGTTCTTC. Translation: CSASRDYLNEQFF.

A remark on this clonotype: One junction end disagrees with the germline gene, perhaps due to a read error. The genes are TRBV7-6 and TRBJ2-1; 9 bases map to TRBD1. CDR1 and CDR2 (germline): SGHVS, FNYEAQ. This CDR3 is built from 13 residues. The CDR3 loop reads CASSEDRGSEQFF. The CDR3 nucleotides read TGTGCTAGCAGCGAGGACAGGGGCAGTGAGCAGTTCTTC.